This T cell receptor beta chain was identified during a study of T-cell reconstitution after alpha-beta-depleted transplantation in children. Unique molecular identifiers were used to barcode this TCRbeta library. TCRdb re-called the PCR reads with MiXCR, one entry per CDR3 protein. The data contain about a million distinct CDR3 sequences, about 29% of them seen just once; the ten biggest clones take up 28%. Germline V gene lookup returns CDR1 LNHDA and CDR2 SQIVND (reference sequence). The CDR3 covers 14 residues. With 5 bases removed from V and 4 bases from J, the gap between germline ends came to 9 bases.

This receptor was identified in a boy under two years old who had a stem cell transplant for SCID, so the T cells may come from the graft donor. Specimen: PBMCs, mostly from graft donor cells, collected 360 days after TCRalphabeta/CD19-depleted stem cell transplant. The rearrangement joins TRBV19 to TRBJ2-6; D is unclear. CDR3 DNA sequence: TGTGCCAGTAGTCGGTTTGAGGGGGCCAACGTCCTGACTTTC. Protein: CASSRFEGANVLTF.